The next 5 T cell receptor beta chains were all read from a single sample in a study of cytomegalovirus exposure and HLA in healthy donors. Primers for the PCR totalled 60 Vbeta and 13 Jbeta. Here immunoSEQ multiplex PCR was the method, and the copy in TCRdb shows in-frame clones only, minus some. The data hold some 130,000 clones, with about 80% observed a single time. What was sequenced was PBMCs. These receptors were obtained from a man aged 25-40 years in good health and CMV-seronegative.

The genes are TRBV29-1 and TRBJ1-2, with TRBD1 matching over 9 bases. The CDR3 has 14 amino acids. The germline V gene has CDR1 SQVTM and CDR2 ANQGSEA. Unmatched junction bases numbered 9, after V lost 4 bases and J lost 6 bases. CDR3 amino acids: CSVALGQGGDGYTF. The DNA for the CDR3 is TGCAGCGTTGCCTTGGGACAGGGTGGAGATGGCTACACCTTC.

This clone has only a few counts. In nucleotides, the CDR3 is TGCGCCAGCAGCCCCGAGGGAGGGTCTGCCTACGAGCAGTACTTC. Translated, it gives CASSPEGGSAYEQYF. This chain links TRBV4-1 with TRBJ2-7; 7 bases are shared with TRBD2. Germline CDR1 reads MGHRA; CDR2 reads YSYEKL. Trimming took 4 bases from V and 2 from J; bases not matched to a gene: 8. The CDR3 contains 15 residues.

The V gene is TRBV9, the J gene TRBJ2-2; D perhaps matches TRBD2 (6 bases). The V end lost 5 bases, the J end lost 1 base, and 6 bases lay between the germline ends. The CDR3 consists of 13 residues. The V gene's germline CDR1 is SGDLS and CDR2 YYNGEE. CDR3 loop: CASRRENTGELFF. The CDR3 nucleotides are TGTGCCAGCAGGCGGGAGAACACCGGGGAGCTGTTTTTT.

This chain joins TRBV18 and TRBJ1-1; D is unresolved. Trimming stripped 6 bases from V and 1 base from J, with 12 bases between. CDR1 is KGHSH and CDR2 is LQKENI in the germline V gene. The CDR3 contains 14 residues. DNA for the CDR3: TGTGCCAGCTCGGAGATTGAAGAGAACACTGAAGCTTTCTTT. Translated, it gives CASSEIEENTEAFF.

The rearrangement joins TRBV5-1 to TRBJ1-2; D perhaps matches TRBD1 (6 bases). In germline, CDR1 is SGHRS, CDR2 YFSETQ. The CDR3 runs to 15 residues. V shed 3 bases and J shed 3 bases, with 15 bases lying between them. Written as DNA, the CDR3 is TGCGCCAGCAGCTGGGTGGACAGTTCCGACTATGGCTACACCTTC. This translates into CASSWVDSSDYGYTF.